Reported below is one T cell receptor (gamma chain). Its antigen remains unknown. The translation of this DNA and the TCRdb protein of a much larger clone differ at residue 6, probably owing to a read error; the protein shown here is translated from the DNA. Using around 200 ng of biopsy DNA, TRG was amplified with LymphoTrack primers. TCRdb re-analyzed the multiplex PCR reads via CATT. Here the sample spans some 300 gamma-chain clones, over 45% being singletons. The data originate from a study of intestinal T cells in coeliac disease. For each case, the template was genomic DNA from ten approximately 5-µm formalin-fixed paraffin-embedded scrolls. Study-wide findings and caveats: Using TRD kmers, classification was 22 of 22 correct; leave-one-out accuracy reportedly about 93%.

CDR3 length: 11 residues. Per germline, CDR1 VTNTFY and CDR2 YDVSTARD (reference sequence). Unmatched junction bases numbered 8, after V lost 3 bases and J lost 12 bases. This chain links TRGV3 with TRGJ1 or TRGJ2. The material sequenced was a duodenal biopsy. This clonotype originated in a human donor who served as a control with a normal duodenal biopsy, not a healthy volunteer. Written as DNA, the CDR3 is TGTGCCACCTGGGACGGGCGGACGAAACTCTTT. It encodes CATWDGRTKLF.